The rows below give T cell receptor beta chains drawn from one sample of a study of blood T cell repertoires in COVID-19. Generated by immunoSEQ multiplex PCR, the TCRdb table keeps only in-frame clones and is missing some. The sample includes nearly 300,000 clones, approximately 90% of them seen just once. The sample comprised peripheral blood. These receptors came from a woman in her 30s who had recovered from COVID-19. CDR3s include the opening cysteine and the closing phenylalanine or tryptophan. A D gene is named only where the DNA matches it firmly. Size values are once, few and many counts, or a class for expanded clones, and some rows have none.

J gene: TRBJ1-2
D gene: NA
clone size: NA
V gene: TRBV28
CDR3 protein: CASSTPHRDRYGYTF
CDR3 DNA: TGTGCCAGCAGTACCCCACACAGGGACCGCTATGGCTACACCTTC

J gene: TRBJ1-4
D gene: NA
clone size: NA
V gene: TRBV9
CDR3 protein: CASSQWRGGGDEKLFF
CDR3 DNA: TGTGCCAGCAGCCAATGGCGGGGTGGAGGAGACGAAAAACTGTTTTTT

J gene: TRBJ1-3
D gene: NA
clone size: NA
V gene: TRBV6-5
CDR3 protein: CASSYGGISGNTIYF
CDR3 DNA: TGTGCCAGCAGTTACGGGGGGATCTCTGGAAACACCATATATTTT

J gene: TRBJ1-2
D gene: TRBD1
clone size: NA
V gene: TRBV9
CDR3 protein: CASSPQGGGYTF
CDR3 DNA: TGTGCCAGCAGCCCACAGGGGGGCGGCTACACCTTC

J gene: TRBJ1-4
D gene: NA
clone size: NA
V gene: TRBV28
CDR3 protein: CASSLSGWGEKLFF
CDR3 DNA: TGTGCCAGCAGTTTATCAGGGTGGGGTGAAAAACTGTTTTTT

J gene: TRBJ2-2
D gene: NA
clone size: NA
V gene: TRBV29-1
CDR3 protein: CSGGTVATGELFF
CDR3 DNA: TGCAGCGGCGGGACAGTGGCAACCGGGGAGCTGTTTTTT

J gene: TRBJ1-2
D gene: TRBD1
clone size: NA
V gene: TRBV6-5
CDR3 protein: CASSPGQGGDYGYTF
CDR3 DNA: TGTGCCAGCAGTCCCGGACAGGGGGGTGACTATGGCTACACCTTC

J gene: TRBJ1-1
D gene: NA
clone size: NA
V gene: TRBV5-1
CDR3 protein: CASSPDSMNTEAFF
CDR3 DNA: TGCGCCAGCAGCCCGGACAGCATGAACACTGAAGCTTTCTTT

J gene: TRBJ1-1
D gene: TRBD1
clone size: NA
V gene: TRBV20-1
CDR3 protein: CSASPGQGGFRGAEAFF
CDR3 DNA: TGCAGTGCTAGTCCCGGGCAGGGGGGATTTCGGGGAGCTGAAGCTTTCTTT

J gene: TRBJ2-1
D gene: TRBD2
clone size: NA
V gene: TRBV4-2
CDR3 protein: CASSQDIGGGPGNEQFF
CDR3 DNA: TGTGCCAGCAGCCAAGACATCGGGGGGGGGCCAGGAAATGAGCAGTTCTTC

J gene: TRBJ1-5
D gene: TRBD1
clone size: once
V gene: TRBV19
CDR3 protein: CASSGTGGSNQPQHF
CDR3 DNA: TGTGCCAGTAGTGGGACAGGAGGTAGCAATCAGCCCCAGCATTTT

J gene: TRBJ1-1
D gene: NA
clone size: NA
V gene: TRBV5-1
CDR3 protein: CASSPRRVNTEAFF
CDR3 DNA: TGCGCCAGCAGCCCCCGACGGGTGAACACTGAAGCTTTCTTT

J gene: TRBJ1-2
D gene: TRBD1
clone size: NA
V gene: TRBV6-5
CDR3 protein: CASSRRDRSNYGYTF
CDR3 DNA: TGTGCCAGCAGTCGTCGGGACAGGTCTAACTATGGCTACACCTTC

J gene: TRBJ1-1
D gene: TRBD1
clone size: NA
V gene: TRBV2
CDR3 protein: CASSTGAGDTEAFF
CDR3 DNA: TGTGCCAGCTCGACAGGGGCCGGGGACACTGAAGCTTTCTTT

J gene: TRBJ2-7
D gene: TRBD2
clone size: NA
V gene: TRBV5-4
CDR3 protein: CASSAPSSGNYEQYF
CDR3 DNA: TGTGCCAGCAGCGCTCCTTCCAGCGGGAACTACGAGCAGTACTTC

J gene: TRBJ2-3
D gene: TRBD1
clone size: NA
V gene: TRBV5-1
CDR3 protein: CASSPQTRQGPDTQYF
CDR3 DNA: TGCGCCAGCAGCCCACAAACTCGACAGGGGCCAGATACGCAGTATTTT

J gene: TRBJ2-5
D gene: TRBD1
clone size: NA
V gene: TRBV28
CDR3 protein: CASSPLRQGLGETQYF
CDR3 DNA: TGTGCCAGCAGCCCTCTAAGACAGGGGTTGGGAGAGACCCAGTACTTC

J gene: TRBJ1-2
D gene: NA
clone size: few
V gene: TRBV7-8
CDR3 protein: CASSLGQHYGYTF
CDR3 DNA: TGTGCCAGCAGCTTAGGACAGCACTATGGCTACACCTTC

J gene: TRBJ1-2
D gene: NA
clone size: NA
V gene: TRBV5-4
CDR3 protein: CAAHWEQGRDGYTF
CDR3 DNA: TGTGCCGCACATTGGGAGCAGGGGAGGGATGGCTACACCTTC

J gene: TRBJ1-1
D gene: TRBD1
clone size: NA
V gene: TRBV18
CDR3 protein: CASSPQQGDTEAFF
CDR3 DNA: TGTGCCAGCTCACCACAACAGGGGGACACTGAAGCTTTCTTT

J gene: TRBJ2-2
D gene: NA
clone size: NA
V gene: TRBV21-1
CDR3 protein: CASSKDITSGGVDTGELFF
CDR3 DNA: TGTGCCAGCAGCAAAGATATCACTAGCGGGGGGGTAGACACCGGGGAGCTGTTTTTT

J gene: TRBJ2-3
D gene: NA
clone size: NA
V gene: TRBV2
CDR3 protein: CASSLGGGTDTQYF
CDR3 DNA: TGTGCCAGCAGTCTAGGGGGGGGAACTGATACGCAGTATTTT

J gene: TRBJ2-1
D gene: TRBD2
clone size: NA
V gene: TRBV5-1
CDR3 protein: CASSWPGLAGANEQFF
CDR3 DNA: TGCGCCAGCAGCTGGCCGGGACTAGCGGGGGCCAATGAGCAGTTCTTC

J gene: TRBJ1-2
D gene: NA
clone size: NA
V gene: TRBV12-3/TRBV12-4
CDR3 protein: CASSDSRADGYTF
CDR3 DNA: TGTGCCAGCAGTGATTCCAGGGCGGATGGCTACACCTTC

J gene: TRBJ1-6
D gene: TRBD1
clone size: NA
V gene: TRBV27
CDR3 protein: CASSLTSGTGVLSYNSPLHF
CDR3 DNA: TGTGCCAGCAGTCTTACGTCCGGGACAGGCGTTCTCTCCTATAATTCACCCCTCCACTTT

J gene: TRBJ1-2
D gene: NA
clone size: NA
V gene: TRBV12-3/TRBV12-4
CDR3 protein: CASSFGGVRGYTF
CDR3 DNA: TGTGCCAGCAGTTTCGGCGGGGTTAGAGGCTACACCTTC

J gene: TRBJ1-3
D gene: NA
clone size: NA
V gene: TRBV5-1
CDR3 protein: CASRQGLSSGNTIYF
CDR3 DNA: TGCGCCAGCAGGCAGGGCCTTAGCTCTGGAAACACCATATATTTT

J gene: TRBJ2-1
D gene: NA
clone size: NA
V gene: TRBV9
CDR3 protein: CASSRDGSSYNEQFF
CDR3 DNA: TGTGCCAGCAGCCGGGACGGGAGCTCCTACAATGAGCAGTTCTTC

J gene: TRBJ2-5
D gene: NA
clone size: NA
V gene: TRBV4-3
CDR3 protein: CASSQERGETQYF
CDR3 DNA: TGCGCCAGCAGCCAAGAAAGGGGAGAGACCCAGTACTTC

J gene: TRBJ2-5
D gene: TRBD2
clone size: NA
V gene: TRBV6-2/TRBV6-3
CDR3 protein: CASSSTGGQETQYF
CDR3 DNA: TGTGCCAGCAGTTCGACGGGGGGGCAAGAGACCCAGTACTTC

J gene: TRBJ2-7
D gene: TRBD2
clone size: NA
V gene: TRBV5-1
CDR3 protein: CASSLGLAGDASYEQYF
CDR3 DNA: TGCGCCAGCAGCTTGGGACTAGCGGGGGACGCTTCCTACGAGCAGTACTTC

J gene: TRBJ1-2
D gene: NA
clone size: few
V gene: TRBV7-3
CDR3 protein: CASSAIGGSVYGYTF
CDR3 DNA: TGTGCCAGCAGCGCTATCGGGGGTTCGGTCTATGGCTACACCTTC

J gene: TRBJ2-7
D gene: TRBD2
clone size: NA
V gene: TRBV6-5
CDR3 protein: CATREVSGLYEQYF
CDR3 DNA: TGTGCCACCCGGGAGGTTAGCGGGCTGTACGAGCAGTACTTC

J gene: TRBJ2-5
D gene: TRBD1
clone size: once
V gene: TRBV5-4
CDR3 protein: CASSSGTAQETQYF
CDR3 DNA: TGTGCCAGCAGCTCAGGGACAGCACAAGAGACCCAGTACTTC